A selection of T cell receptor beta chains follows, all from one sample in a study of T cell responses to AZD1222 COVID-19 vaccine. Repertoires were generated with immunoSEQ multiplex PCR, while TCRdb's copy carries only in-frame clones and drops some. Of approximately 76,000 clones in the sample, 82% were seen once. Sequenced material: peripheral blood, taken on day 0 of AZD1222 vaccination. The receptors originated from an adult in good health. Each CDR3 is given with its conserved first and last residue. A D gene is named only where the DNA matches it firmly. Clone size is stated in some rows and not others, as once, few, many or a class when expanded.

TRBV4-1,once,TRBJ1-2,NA,TGCGCCAGCAGCCAAGAAGGCAGGGCCATCGATGGCTACACCTTC,CASSQEGRAIDGYTF
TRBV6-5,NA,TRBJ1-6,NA,TGTGCCAGCAGTCCACAGGGTGCGGCGGATTCACCCCTCCACTTT,CASSPQGAADSPLHF
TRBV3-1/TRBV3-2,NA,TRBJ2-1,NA,TGTGCCAGCAGCCAAGGGGGGGCGGGCAATGAGCAGTTCTTC,CASSQGGAGNEQFF
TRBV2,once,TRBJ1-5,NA,TGTGCCAGCAGGGGAGACAGGACCTACGGCAATCAGCCCCAGCATTTT,CASRGDRTYGNQPQHF
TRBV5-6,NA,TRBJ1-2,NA,TGTGCCAGCAGCCTGGACAGCTCCCATGGCTACACCTTC,CASSLDSSHGYTF
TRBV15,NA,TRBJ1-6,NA,TGTGCCACCAGCAGCGGGACTCAGAATTCACCCCTCCACTTT,CATSSGTQNSPLHF
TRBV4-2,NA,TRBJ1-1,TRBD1,TGTGCCAGCAGCCAAGAATCATGGCAGGGGGCGACTGAAGCTTTCTTT,CASSQESWQGATEAFF
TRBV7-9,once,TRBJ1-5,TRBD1,TGTGCCAGCAGCACAGGGGGTGTCAATCAGCCCCAGCATTTT,CASSTGGVNQPQHF
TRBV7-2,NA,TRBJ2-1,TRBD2,TGTGCCAGCAGCTTTGGACTAGCGGGGAGGGTGTCCTACAATGAGCAGTTCTTC,CASSFGLAGRVSYNEQFF
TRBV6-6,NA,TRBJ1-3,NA,TGTGCCAGCAGCGGGATTTCTGGAAACACCATATATTTT,CASSGISGNTIYF
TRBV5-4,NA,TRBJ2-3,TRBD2,TGTGCCAGCAGCCCAGGTGGGACTAGCGGTCTCACAGATACGCAGTATTTT,CASSPGGTSGLTDTQYF
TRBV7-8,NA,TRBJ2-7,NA,TGTGCCAGCAGCCAAAGAGGCAGAAGTAGCTACGAGCAGTACTTC,CASSQRGRSSYEQYF
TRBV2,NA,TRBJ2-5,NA,TGTGCCAGCAGTGAGACGCAGGGCATGGAGACCCAGTACTTC,CASSETQGMETQYF
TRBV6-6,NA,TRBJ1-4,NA,TGTGCCAGCAGCGCCGTGACTGGGGAAAGGGCAGTGAAACTGTTTTTT,CASSAVTGERAVKLFF
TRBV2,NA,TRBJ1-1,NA,TGTGCCAGCAGTGGGGGGGGCCTTTTGGCTGAAGCTTTCTTT,CASSGGGLLAEAFF
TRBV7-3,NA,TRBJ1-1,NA,TGTGCCAGCAGCCTACAGGGTGGAGGGGACACTGAAGCTTTCTTT,CASSLQGGGDTEAFF
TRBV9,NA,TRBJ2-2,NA,TGTGCCAGCAGCGTATCGGGAGTGTCGAACACCGGGGAGCTGTTTTTT,CASSVSGVSNTGELFF
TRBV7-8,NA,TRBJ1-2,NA,TGTGCCAGCAGCTTAGAACAGGGCCCTAACTATGGCTACACCTTC,CASSLEQGPNYGYTF
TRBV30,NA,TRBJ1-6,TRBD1,TGTGCCTGGAGGCCGGGGACAGGCAATTCACCCCTCCACTTT,CAWRPGTGNSPLHF
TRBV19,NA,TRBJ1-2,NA,TGTGCCAGTGGGCCCTTTCGGAGCGAGGATGGCTACACCTTC,CASGPFRSEDGYTF
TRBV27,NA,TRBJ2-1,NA,TGTGCCAGCAGTTTGGGGGGCGGCTACAATGAGCAGTTCTTC,CASSLGGGYNEQFF
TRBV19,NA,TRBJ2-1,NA,TGTGCCAGTAGTATAGATGACGACTCCTACAATGAGCAGTTCTTC,CASSIDDDSYNEQFF
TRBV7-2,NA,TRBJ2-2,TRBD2,TGTGCCAGCCCTCCCCCTAGCGGGGGATGGGGGGAGCTGTTTTTT,CASPPPSGGWGELFF
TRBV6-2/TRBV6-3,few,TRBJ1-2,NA,TGTGCCAGCAGTTACCGGGCGGAGGCTCGGGGCTACACCTTC,CASSYRAEARGYTF
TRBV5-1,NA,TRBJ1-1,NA,TGCGCCAGCAGCTTGACAGGGTCCACTGAAGCTTTCTTT,CASSLTGSTEAFF
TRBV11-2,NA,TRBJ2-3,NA,TGTGCCAGCAGCTTAGACAGTAGACCCGCGGATACGCAGTATTTT,CASSLDSRPADTQYF